This T cell receptor (beta chain) emerged from a study of blood T cell repertoires in COVID-19. The table came from immunoSEQ multiplex PCR; TCRdb's copy has only in-frame clones and leaves some out. The table has a few hundred thousand clones, about 88% seen once. Per the germline V gene, CDR1 is SNHLY and CDR2 is FYNNEI. This CDR3 spans 13 amino acids. V gave up 7 bases and J gave up 0 bases, with 7 bases separating them. The sequence was obtained from a woman aged 45-60 years who had recovered from COVID-19. The rearrangement joins TRBV2 to TRBJ1-5, with unresolved D. The sequencing sample was made of PBMCs or T cells enriched from blood (not recorded which). The CDR3 protein is CASNIVSNQPQHF. CDR3 in DNA: TGTGCCAGCAACATCGTTAGCAATCAGCCCCAGCATTTT.